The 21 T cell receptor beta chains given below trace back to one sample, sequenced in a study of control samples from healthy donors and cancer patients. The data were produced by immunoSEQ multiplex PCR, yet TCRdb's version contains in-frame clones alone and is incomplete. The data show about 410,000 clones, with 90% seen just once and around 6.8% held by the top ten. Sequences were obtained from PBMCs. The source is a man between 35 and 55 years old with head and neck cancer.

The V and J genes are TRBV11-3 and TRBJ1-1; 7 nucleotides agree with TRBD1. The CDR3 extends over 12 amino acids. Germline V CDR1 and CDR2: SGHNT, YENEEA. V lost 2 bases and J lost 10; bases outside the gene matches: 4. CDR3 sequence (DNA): TGTGCCAGCAGCTTACCCGGACAGGTAGCTTTCTTT. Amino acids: CASSLPGQVAFF.

In nucleotides, the CDR3 is TGTGCCAGTACCAACAGGGGAGCTGAAGCTTTCTTT. It specifies CASTNRGAEAFF. The rearrangement joins TRBV19 to TRBJ1-1, with 7 bases matching TRBD1. The V gene's germline CDR1 is LNHDA and CDR2 SQIVND (reference sequence). Trimming cost V 7 bases and J 6 bases; bases outside gene matches: 5. This CDR3 contains 12 residues.

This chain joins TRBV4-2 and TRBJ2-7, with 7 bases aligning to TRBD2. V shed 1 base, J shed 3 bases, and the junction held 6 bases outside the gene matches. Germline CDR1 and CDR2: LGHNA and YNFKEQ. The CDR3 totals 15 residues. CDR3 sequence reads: CASSQAASGYYEQYF. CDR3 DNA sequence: TGTGCCAGCAGCCAAGCGGCTAGCGGATACTACGAGCAGTACTTC.

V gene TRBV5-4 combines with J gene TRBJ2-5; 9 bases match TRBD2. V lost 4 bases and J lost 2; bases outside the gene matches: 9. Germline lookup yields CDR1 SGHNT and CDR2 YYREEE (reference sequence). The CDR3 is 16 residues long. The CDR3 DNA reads TGTGCCAGCAGCCCGGGACTAGCCCGCGGGCAAGAGACCCAGTACTTC. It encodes CASSPGLARGQETQYF.

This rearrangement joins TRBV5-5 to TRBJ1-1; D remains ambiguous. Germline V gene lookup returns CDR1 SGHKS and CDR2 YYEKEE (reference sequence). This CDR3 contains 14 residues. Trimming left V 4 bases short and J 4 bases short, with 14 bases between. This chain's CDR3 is CASSRRESGTEAFF. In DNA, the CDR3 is TGTGCCAGCAGCCGAAGGGAGTCGGGCACTGAAGCTTTCTTT.

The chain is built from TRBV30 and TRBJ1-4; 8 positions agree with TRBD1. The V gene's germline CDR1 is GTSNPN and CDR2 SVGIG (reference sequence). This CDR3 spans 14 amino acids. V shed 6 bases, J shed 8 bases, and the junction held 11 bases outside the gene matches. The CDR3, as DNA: TGTGCCTGCAGTACAGGGGGTTCAGGGGAAAAACTGTTTTTT. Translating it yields CACSTGGSGEKLFF.

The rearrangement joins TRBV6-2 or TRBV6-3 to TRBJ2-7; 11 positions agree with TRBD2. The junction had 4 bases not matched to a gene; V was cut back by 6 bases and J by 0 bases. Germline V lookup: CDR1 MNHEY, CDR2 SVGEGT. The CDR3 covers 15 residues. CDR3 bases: TGTGCCAGCAGCCGAACTAGCGGGGGCTCCTACGAGCAGTACTTC. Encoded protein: CASSRTSGGSYEQYF.

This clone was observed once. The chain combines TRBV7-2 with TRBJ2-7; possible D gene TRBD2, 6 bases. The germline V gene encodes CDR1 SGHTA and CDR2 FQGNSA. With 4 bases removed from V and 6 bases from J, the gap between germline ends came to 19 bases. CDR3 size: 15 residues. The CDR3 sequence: CASSWLRDSSGEQYF. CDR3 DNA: TGTGCCAGCAGCTGGTTGAGGGACTCTTCCGGCGAGCAGTACTTC.

CDR3: CASTVKKWEEQFF. The CDR3 DNA sequence: TGTGCCAGCACCGTCAAGAAGTGGGAGGAGCAGTTCTTC. The genes are TRBV9 and TRBJ2-1; D might be TRBD2 (5 bases). V was pared by 6 bases and J by 10 bases, with 17 bases between. Per germline, CDR1 SGDLS and CDR2 YYNGEE. The CDR3 sequence is 13 residues long.

This chain's CDR3 is CASSFRDRARFTEAFF. DNA for the CDR3: TGTGCCAGCAGCTTCCGGGACAGAGCCCGTTTCACTGAAGCTTTCTTT. The chain couples TRBV3-1 (or the pseudogene TRBV3-2) to TRBJ1-1; 7 nucleotides align to TRBD1. Trimming cost V 5 bases and J 4 bases; bases outside gene matches: 13. Per the germline V gene, CDR1 is LGHDT and CDR2 is YNNKEL (reference sequence). The CDR3 loop spans 16 amino acids.

The DNA for the CDR3 is TGTGCCAGCAGCCAGGGCAGTGAAGAGACCCAGTACTTC. Its translation: CASSQGSEETQYF. The chain has TRBV3-1 (or the pseudogene TRBV3-2) and TRBJ2-5; D gene uncertain. The germline gives CDR1 LGHDT, CDR2 YNNKEL (reference sequence). This CDR3 has 13 amino acids. V lost 3 bases, J lost 3 bases, and 8 bases lay in between.

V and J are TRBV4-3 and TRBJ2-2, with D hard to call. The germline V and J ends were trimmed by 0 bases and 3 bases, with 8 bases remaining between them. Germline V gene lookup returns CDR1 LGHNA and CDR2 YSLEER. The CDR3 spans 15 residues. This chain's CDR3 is CASSQESTYTGELFF. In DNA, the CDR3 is TGCGCCAGCAGCCAAGAAAGTACCTACACCGGGGAGCTGTTTTTT.

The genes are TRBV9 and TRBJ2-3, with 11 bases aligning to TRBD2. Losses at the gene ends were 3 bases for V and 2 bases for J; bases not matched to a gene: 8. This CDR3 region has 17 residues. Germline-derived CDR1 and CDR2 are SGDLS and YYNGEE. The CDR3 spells CASSAFSSGGYTDTQYF. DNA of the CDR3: TGTGCCAGCAGCGCGTTCTCTAGCGGGGGGTACACAGATACGCAGTATTTT.

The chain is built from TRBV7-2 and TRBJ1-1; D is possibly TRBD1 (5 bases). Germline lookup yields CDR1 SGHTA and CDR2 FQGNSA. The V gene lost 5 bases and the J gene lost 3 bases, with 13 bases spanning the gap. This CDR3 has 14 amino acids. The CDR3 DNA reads TGTGCCAGCAGCCACGGGGACGGGTACACTGAAGCTTTCTTT. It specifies CASSHGDGYTEAFF. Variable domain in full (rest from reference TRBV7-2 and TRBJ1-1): GAGVSQSPSNKVTEKGKDVELRCDPISGHTALYWYRQSLGQGLEFLIYFQGNSAPDKSGLPSDRFSAERTGGSVSTLTIQRTQQEDSAVYLCASSHGDGYTEAFFGQGTRLTVV.

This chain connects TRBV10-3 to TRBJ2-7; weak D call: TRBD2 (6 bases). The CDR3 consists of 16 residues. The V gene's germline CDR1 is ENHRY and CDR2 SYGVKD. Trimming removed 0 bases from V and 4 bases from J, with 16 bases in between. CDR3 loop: CAISESAGQSGYEQYF. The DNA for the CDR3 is TGTGCCATCAGTGAGTCCGCGGGGCAGTCAGGGTACGAGCAGTACTTC.

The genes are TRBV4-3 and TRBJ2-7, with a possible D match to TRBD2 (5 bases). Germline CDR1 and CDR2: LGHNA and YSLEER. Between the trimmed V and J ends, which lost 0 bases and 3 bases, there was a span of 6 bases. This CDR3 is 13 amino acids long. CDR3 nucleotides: TGCGCCAGCAGCCAAGATCGGGGCTACGAGCAGTACTTC. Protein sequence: CASSQDRGYEQYF.

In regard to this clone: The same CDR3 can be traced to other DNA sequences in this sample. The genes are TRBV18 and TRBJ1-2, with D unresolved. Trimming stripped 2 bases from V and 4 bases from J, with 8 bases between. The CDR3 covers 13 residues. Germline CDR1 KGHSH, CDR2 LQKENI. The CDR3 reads CASSPEGSYGYTF. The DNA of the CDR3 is TGTGCCAGCTCACCAGAGGGCTCCTATGGCTACACCTTC.

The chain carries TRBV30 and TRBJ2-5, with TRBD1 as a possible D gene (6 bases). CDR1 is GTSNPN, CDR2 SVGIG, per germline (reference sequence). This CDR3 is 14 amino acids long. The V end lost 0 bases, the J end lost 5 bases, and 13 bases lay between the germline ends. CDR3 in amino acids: CAWSVNWGRETQYF. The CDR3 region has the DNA TGTGCCTGGAGTGTAAACTGGGGGCGGGAGACCCAGTACTTC.

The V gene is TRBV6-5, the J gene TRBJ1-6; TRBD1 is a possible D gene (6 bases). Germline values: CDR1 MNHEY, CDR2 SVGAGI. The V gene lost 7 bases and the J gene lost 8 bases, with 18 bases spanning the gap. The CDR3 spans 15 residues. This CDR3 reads CASTRSGRGDSPLHF. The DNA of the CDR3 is TGTGCCAGCACTCGCTCCGGCAGGGGTGATTCACCCCTCCACTTT.

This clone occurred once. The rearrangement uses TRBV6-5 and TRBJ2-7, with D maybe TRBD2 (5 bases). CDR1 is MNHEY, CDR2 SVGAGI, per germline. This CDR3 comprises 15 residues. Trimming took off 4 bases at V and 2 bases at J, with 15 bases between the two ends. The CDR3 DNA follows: TGTGCCAGCAGTTCCGGTCGGGGTAGAGCCTACGAGCAGTACTTC. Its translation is CASSSGRGRAYEQYF.

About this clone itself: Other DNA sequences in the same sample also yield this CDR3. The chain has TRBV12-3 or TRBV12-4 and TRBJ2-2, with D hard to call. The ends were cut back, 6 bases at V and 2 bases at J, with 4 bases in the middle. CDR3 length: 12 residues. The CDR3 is CASSFNTGELFF. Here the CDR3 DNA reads TGTGCCAGCAGCTTTAACACCGGGGAGCTGTTTTTT.